This T cell receptor (beta chain) was recovered during a study of blood T cell repertoires in COVID-19. Repertoires were generated with immunoSEQ multiplex PCR, while TCRdb's copy carries only in-frame clones and drops some. This table holds under 200,000 clones, around four fifths found once. The clonotype comes from a woman between 25 and 40 years old with acute or convalescent COVID-19. The sequenced sample was peripheral blood.

CDR3 amino acids: CASTRDSVSGNTIYF. CDR3 nucleotides: TGCGCCAGCACTAGGGACAGCGTCTCTGGAAACACCATATATTTT. J is TRBJ1-3 and V is TRBV10-2; 7 nucleotides line up with TRBD1. This CDR3 region has 15 residues. CDR1 and CDR2 from the germline V gene are WSHSY and SAAADI. Losses at the gene ends were 7 bases for V and 0 bases for J; bases not matched to a gene: 6.